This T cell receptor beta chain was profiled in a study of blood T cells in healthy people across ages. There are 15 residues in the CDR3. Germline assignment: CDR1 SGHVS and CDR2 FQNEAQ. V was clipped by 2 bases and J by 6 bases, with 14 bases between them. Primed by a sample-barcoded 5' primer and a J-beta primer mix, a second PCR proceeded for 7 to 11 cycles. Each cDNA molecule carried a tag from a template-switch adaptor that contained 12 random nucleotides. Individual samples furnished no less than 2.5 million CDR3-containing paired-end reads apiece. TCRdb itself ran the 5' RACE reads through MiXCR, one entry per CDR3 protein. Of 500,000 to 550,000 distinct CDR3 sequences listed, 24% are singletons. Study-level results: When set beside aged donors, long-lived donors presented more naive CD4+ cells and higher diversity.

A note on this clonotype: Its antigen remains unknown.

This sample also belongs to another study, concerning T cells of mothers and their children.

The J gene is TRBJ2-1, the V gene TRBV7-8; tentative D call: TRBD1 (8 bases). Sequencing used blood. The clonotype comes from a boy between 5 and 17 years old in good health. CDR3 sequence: CASSLLSGTGNEQFF. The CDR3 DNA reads TGTGCCAGCAGCTTATTAAGCGGGACAGGCAATGAGCAGTTCTTC.